The subject of this entry is one TCR beta chain. Trimming removed 5 bases at V and 0 bases at J, with 6 bases between. The CDR3 has 14 residues. Per the germline V gene, CDR1 is SGDLS and CDR2 is YYNGEE. This specimen belongs to a study of technical replicates of blood from several donors. Profiled with immunoSEQ multiplex PCR; TCRdb holds only in-frame clones, not every one. The table has 53,000 or so clones, just under 95% seen once. The sequence came from a human donor in good health. Some clones in this sample may be carry-over from other donors' samples. The chain joins TRBV9 to TRBJ2-6; no clear D gene. The sequencing input was PBMCs. The CDR3 DNA reads TGTGCCAGCAGAGCCTCCTCTGGGGCCAACGTCCTGACTTTC. Its translation is CASRASSGANVLTF.